The source of this T cell receptor (beta chain) is a study of blood T cells in healthy people across ages. Study-level background: Template switching recovered approximately one barcoded beta molecule for every two T cells.

The CDR3 is 14 amino acids. Germline-derived CDR1 and CDR2 are LGHDT and YNNKEL (reference sequence). Trimming shortened V by 6 bases and J by 3 bases, and 11 bases separated the two germline ends. The draw of peripheral blood yielded ten milliliters from each donor. Using a J-beta primer mix together with a sample-barcoded 5' primer, a second PCR was run for roughly 6 to 12 cycles. TCRdb reprocessed the 5' RACE reads with MiXCR, giving one entry per CDR3 protein. Of some 320,000 distinct CDR3 sequences in the sample, 27% were seen once. The sequence was collected from a woman in her seventies in good health. The rearrangement joins TRBV3-1 to TRBJ2-2; possibly TRBD1 for D (6 bases). The sequenced material came from blood. CDR3 sequence: CASRYQGYTGELFF. CDR3 sequence (DNA): TGTGCCAGCAGGTATCAGGGGTACACCGGGGAGCTGTTTTTT.